The clone carrying this T cell receptor (beta chain) was recorded once. These data belong to a study of blood T cell repertoires in COVID-19. Study as a whole: Samples of COVID-19 (acute and convalescent) were obtained from the United States, Italy and Spain.

V lost 4 bases and J lost 2, with 13 bases in between. CDR1 and CDR2 from the germline V gene are SGHRS and YFSETQ. The CDR3 totals 14 residues. As originally analysed: How many nucleated cells were present was estimated from reference gene primer amplification. TCRdb's copy holds only in-frame clones and misses some; the assay was immunoSEQ multiplex PCR. V and J calls and clone size follow that table, whereas D and trimming were derived from the DNA. The sample carries about 170,000 clones, 80% to 95% recorded once. This rearrangement joins TRBV5-1 to TRBJ2-7, with D uncertain. Sequencing was carried out using peripheral blood. This TCR was sampled from a woman aged 45 to 65 with acute or convalescent COVID-19. In DNA, the CDR3 is TGCGCCAGCAGCCCCGAAGCCGGTGCCTACGAGCAGTACTTC. This translates into CASSPEAGAYEQYF.